In this sample, the clone carrying this TCR beta chain turned up many times. Its antigen remains unknown. The CDR3 regions of TCR beta were amplified from RNA transcripts. RT-PCR in the first round (using the HTBI primer set) targeted the TCR CDR3. A single record per CDR3 protein comes from TCRdb applying MiXCR to the multiplex PCR reads. The sample consists of roughly 660,000 distinct CDR3 sequences, about 18% of them appearing once. This entry comes from a study of T cells in Graves' hyperthyroidism and ophthalmopathy. Those with hyperthyroidism were 18 to 65 years old, newly diagnosed, and ill for under 2 months. Overall study results and limits: A model built on 13 V-J features separated ophthalmopathy from stable hyperthyroidism. Before onset, by a median of approximately 6.8 months, the model predicted ophthalmopathy. Blood also carried most thyroid clonotypes expanded above 0.001.

The CDR3 totals 16 residues. The V end was cut by 6 bases, the J end by 3 bases, with 18 bases between. Germline assignment: CDR1 MNHEY and CDR2 SVGEGT. This TCR was recovered from a man between 50 and 59 years old with Graves' hyperthyroidism. Sequencing was carried out using blood. The chain combines TRBV6-2 or TRBV6-3 with TRBJ2-1; a possible D gene is TRBD2 (6 bases). CDR3 residues: CASSFLVRGSYNEQFF. Written as DNA, the CDR3 is TGTGCCAGCAGCTTCCTCGTCCGGGGGAGCTACAATGAGCAGTTCTTC.